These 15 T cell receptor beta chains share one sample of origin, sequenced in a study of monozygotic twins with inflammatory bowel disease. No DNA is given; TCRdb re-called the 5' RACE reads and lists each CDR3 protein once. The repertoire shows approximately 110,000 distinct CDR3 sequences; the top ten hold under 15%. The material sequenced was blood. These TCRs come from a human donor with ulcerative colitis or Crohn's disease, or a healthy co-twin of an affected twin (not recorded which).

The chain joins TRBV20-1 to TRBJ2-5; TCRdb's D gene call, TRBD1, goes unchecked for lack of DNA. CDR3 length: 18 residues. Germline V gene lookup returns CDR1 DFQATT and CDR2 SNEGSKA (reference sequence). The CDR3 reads CSARTGGSFTVLQETQYF.

The chain's CDR3 is CASSLATGEYEQYF. This chain connects TRBV7-2 to TRBJ2-7; TCRdb proposes TRBD1, but this gene call is untestable without DNA. The germline V gene has CDR1 SGHTA and CDR2 FQGNSA. The CDR3 is made up of 14 amino acids. The variable domain in full, with the rest retrieved from reference TRBV7-2 and TRBJ2-7, is GAGVSQSPSNKVTEKGKDVELRCDPISGHTALYWYRQSLGQGLEFLIYFQGNSAPDKSGLPSDRFSAERTGGSVSTLTIQRTQQEDSAVYLCASSLATGEYEQYFGPGTRLTVT.

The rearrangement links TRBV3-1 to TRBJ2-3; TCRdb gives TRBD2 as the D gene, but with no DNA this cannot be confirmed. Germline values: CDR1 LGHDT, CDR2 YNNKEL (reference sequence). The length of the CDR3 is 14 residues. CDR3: CASSQALAGDTQYF.

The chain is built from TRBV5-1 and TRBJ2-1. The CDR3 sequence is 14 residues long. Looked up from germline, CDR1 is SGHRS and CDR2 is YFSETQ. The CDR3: CASRDGSSYNEQFF. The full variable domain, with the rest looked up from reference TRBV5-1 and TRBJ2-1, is KAGVTQTPRYLIKTRGQQVTLSCSPISGHRSVSWYQQTPGQGLQFLFEYFSETQRNKGNFPGRFSGRQFSNSRSEMNVSTLELGDSALYLCASRDGSSYNEQFFGPGTRLTVL.

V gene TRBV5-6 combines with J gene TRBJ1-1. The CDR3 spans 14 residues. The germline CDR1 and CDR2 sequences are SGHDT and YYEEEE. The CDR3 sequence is CASSLWGPRTEAFF.

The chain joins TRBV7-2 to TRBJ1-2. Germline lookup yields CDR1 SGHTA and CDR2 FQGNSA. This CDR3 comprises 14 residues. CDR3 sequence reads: CASSLAGEDYGYTF.

CDR3 sequence reads: CASSLETQNTGELFF. This sequence joins TRBV11-3 and TRBJ2-2. From germline, CDR1 is SGHNT and CDR2 YENEEA. The CDR3 is 15 residues long. The variable domain in full, completed from reference TRBV11-3 and TRBJ2-2, reads EAGVVQSPRYKIIEKKQPVAFWCNPISGHNTLYWYLQNLGQGPELLIRYENEEAVDDSQLPKDRFSAERLKGVDSTLKIQPAELGDSAVYLCASSLETQNTGELFFGEGSRLTVL.

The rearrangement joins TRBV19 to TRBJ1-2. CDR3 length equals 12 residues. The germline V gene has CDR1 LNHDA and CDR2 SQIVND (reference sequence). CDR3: CASRGGAVGYTF.

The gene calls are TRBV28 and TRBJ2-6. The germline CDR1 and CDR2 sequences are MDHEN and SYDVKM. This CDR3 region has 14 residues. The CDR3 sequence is CASSLDSGANVLTF.

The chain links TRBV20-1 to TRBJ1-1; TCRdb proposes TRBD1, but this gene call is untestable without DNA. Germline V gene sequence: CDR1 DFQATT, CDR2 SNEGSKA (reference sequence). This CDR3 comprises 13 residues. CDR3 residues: CSAGTGGRTEAFF.

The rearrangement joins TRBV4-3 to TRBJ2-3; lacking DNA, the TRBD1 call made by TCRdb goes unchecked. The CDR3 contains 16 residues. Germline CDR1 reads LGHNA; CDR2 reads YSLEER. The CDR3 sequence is CASSQEPQGAGDTQYF.

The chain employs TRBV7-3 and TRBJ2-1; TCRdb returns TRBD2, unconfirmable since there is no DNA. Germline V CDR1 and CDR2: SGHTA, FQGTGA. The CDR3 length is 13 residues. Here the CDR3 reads CASSLKVTSGQFF.

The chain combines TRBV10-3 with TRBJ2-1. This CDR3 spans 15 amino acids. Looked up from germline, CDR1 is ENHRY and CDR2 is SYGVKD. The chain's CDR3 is CAISESVDQYNEQFF.

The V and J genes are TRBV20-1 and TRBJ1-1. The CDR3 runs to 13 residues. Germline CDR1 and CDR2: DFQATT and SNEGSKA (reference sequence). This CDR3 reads CSARRPGHTEAFF.

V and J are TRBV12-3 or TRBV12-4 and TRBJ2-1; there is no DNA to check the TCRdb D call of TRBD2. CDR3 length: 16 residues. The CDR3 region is CASSSGGRAALGEQFF.